This T cell receptor beta chain was sequenced for a study of cytomegalovirus exposure and HLA in healthy donors. Study-wide points: Some TCR beta chains (around 180 of them) were listed as cytomegalovirus-associated. DRB1 showed the most TCR associations and HLA-C the fewest in a later analysis, as rates varied by HLA locus.

In the case of this clone: Its cognate antigen is unknown.

Use of 60 Vbeta and 13 Jbeta primers characterized the PCR. TCRdb keeps only in-frame clones here, not all; method: immunoSEQ multiplex PCR. The table lists roughly 220,000 clones, 82% of them singletons, with 2.7% in the top ten. All the people who gave samples were healthy bone marrow donors. The sequence came from a woman between 40 and 55 years old in good health and CMV-seronegative. Input material: PBMCs.

CDR3 sequence (DNA): TGTGCCAGCTCACCACCCCGGAATGAAAAACTGTTTTTT. Amino acids: CASSPPRNEKLFF. The chain links TRBV18 to TRBJ1-4; D is uncertain. This CDR3 has 13 amino acids. The V gene's germline CDR1 is KGHSH and CDR2 LQKENI. Trimming left V 0 bases short and J 5 bases short, with 4 bases between. The complete variable domain, with remaining parts taken from reference TRBV18 and TRBJ1-4, reads NAGVMQNPRHLVRRRGQEARLRCSPMKGHSHVYWYRQLPEEGLKFMVYLQKENIIDESGMPKERFSAEFPKEGPSILRIQQVVRGDSAAYFCASSPPRNEKLFFGSGTQLSVL.